This TCR beta chain was identified in a study of T cells in Graves' hyperthyroidism and ophthalmopathy (dated 2019 in TCRdb). Looking at the study overall: Peripheral blood was collected at initial diagnosis, before any treatment. Whether ophthalmopathy could be predicted prospectively was tested in an independent validation cohort made up of roughly 19 hyperthyroidism patients plus 17 patients who later progressed to ophthalmopathy. The 90 to 100 discovery patients were randomly divided into training and test sets at a 7:3 ratio. A discovery cohort of about 96 patients, approximately 45 with Graves' ophthalmopathy and about 60 with stable Graves' hyperthyroidism, was used to find distinguishing TCR V-J signatures. Once sampling was done, hyperthyroidism patients were given methimazole at a starting dose of 30 mg daily, whereas ophthalmopathy patients were given high-dose intravenous methylprednisolone. The paper describes TCR Vbeta CDR3 sequencing of 135 peripheral blood samples, made up of 43 ophthalmopathy patients, some 76 hyperthyroidism patients and 17 progressor patients. Thyroid tissue and blood T-cell repertoires from six Graves' hyperthyroidism patients were also compared in the study.

What the authors observed across the whole study: Sample size was not statistically predetermined, and investigators were not blinded to group allocation. A model built on a 13 V-J signature distinguished ophthalmopathy from stable hyperthyroidism, reaching 85% to 90% sensitivity and 81% to 83% specificity in cross-validation and 80%/75% in testing. In validation, progression to ophthalmopathy was predicted by the model with about 70% sensitivity and roughly 76% specificity, a median of about 6.4 months before onset. Most expanded thyroid clonotypes (frequency above 0.001) were also detected in blood, a finding suggesting that blood repertoires may reflect thyroid immune responses.

This clonotype was recorded many times. Its antigen is not yet known. Base qualities are missing; no much larger clone stands one base away. Amplification of TCR beta CDR3 regions was carried out from RNA transcripts. A first-round RT-PCR of the TCR CDR3 used the HTBI primer set with the Qiagen OneStep RT-PCR kit. A second multiplex PCR round built the libraries, followed by size selection and purification. Paired-end sequencing of the libraries was performed with 100 bp reads on an Illumina HiSeq2000. From the authors' description of their analysis: SOAPnuke was used to process the raw data, removing reads that contained adapters or uncalled bases, had a mean Phred below 15, or lacked an exact match to the constant primer or identifier. COPE v1.2.5 was used to merge the high-quality paired reads, and each unique nucleotide sequence was defined as a clonotype. MiTCR v1.1 was used to align the clonotypes against IMGT TRBV, TRBD and TRBJ reference segments. Only V-J combinations with frequency above 0.0001, covering about 99% of repertoires, were analysed. The TCS score was defined as the ratio of F50 (clonal expansion) to E x V (chaos), calculated using BLOSUM62-based TCRdist between CDR3 peptides within each V-J. Welch's t-statistics and random forest reduced around 510 V-J features to 13, which were used in a naive Bayes classifier (R e1071). The Morisita-Horn index was used to measure how similar the thyroid and blood repertoires were. Using fastp trimming at Q25 and MiXCR clonotype assembly, TCRdb reanalyzed the public sequencing data and kept in-frame beta chains. Every distinct CDR3 protein forms one entry, paired with its most common genes and DNA. The V and J calls and clone size come from TCRdb's table, not from the authors' own analysis. For this sample the table gives over 45,000 distinct CDR3 sequences, of which 49% were detected only once. The ten top clones hold around 11% of the sample.

Ophthalmopathy patients had moderately to severely active disease, with a Clinical Activity Score of 3 or more, a NOSPECS grade of 4 or more, and a disease duration of less than 3 months. Any patient with an uncontrolled infection, another autoimmune disease, pregnancy or lactation was excluded. Diagnoses were established on the basis of clinical symptoms, serum thyroxine and TRAb, thyroid ultrasound, and orbital computed tomography. PBMCs were isolated from around 10 ml of fresh peripheral blood by Ficoll-Paque density gradient centrifugation. Total RNA was extracted with Trizol reagent, and quality was checked on an Agilent 2100 Bioanalyzer. V is reduced by 5 bases and J by 4 bases, leaving a spacing of 14 bases between them. The CDR3 holds 15 amino acids from the cysteine to the phenylalanine. The retained sequence is limited to the CDR3, 45 bases, with the frame set at the first base. The germline V gene supplies CDR1 SGHTA and CDR2 FQGTGA.

The receptor comes from a woman aged 25 to 39 with Graves' ophthalmopathy. Sequencing input: blood. The chain uses TRBV7-3 and TRBJ2-2; a weak D assignment points to TRBD2 (6 bases agree). The nucleotide sequence reads as follows: TGTGCCAGCAGCCTGGGGCGGGATGGCACCGGGGAGCTGTTTTTT. The translation is CASSLGRDGTGELFF.